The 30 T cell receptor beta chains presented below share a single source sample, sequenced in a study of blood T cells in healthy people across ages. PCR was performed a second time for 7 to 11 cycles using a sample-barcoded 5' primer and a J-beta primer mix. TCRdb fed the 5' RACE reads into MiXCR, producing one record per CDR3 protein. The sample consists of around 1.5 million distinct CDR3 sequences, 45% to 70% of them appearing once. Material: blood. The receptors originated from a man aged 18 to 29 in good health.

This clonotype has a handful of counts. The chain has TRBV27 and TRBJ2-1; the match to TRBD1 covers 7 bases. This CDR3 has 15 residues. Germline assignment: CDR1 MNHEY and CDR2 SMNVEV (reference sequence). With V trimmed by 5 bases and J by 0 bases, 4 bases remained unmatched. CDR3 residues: CASSHRDSSYNEQFF. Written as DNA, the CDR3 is TGTGCCAGCAGTCACCGGGACAGCTCCTACAATGAGCAGTTCTTC.

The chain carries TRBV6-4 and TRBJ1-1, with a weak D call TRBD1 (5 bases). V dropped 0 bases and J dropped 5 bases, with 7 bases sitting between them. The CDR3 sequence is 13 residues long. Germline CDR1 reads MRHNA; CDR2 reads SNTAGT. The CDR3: CASSDSSGTEAFF. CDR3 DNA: TGTGCCAGCAGTGACTCTTCAGGGACTGAAGCTTTCTTT.

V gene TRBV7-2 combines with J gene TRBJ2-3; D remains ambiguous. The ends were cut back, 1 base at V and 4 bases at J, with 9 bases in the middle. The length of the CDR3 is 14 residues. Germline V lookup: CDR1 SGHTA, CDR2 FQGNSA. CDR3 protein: CASSLGAAPDTQYF. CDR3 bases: TGTGCCAGCAGCTTAGGGGCTGCCCCAGATACGCAGTATTTT.

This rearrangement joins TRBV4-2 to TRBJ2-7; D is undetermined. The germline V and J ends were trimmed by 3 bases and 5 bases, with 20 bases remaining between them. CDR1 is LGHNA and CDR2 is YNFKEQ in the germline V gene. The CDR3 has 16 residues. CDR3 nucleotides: TGTGCCAGCAGCCACGATCTAACACGAATTGTCCACGAGCAGTACTTC. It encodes CASSHDLTRIVHEQYF.

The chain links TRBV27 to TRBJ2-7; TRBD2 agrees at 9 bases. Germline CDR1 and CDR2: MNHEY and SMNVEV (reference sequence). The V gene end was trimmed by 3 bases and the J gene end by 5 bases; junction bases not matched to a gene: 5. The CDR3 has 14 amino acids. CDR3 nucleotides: TGTGCCAGCAGTTTGAGCGGGGGGCTACACGAGCAGTACTTC. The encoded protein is CASSLSGGLHEQYF.

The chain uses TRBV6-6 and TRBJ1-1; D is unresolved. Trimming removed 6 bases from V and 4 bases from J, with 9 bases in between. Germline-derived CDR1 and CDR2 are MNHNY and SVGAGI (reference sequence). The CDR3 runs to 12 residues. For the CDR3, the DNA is TGTGCCAGCAGACCCCCAAGCACTGAAGCTTTCTTT. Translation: CASRPPSTEAFF.

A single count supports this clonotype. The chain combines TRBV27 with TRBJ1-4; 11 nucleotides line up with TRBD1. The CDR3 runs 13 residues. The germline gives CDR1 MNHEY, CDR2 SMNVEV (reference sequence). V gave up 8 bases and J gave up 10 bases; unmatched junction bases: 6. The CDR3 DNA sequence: TGTGCCAGCCGGGGACAGGGGGTCGGAAAACTGTTTTTT. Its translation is CASRGQGVGKLFF.

This chain's CDR3 is CASRKGGWANVLTF. CDR3 bases: TGTGCCAGCCGTAAGGGGGGCTGGGCCAACGTCCTGACTTTC. The rearrangement links TRBV6-6 to TRBJ2-6; TRBD1 or TRBD2 may be the D gene (6 bases each). Looked up from germline, CDR1 is MNHNY and CDR2 is SVGAGI (reference sequence). V was clipped by 8 bases and J by 5 bases, with 13 bases between them. The CDR3 is 14 residues long.

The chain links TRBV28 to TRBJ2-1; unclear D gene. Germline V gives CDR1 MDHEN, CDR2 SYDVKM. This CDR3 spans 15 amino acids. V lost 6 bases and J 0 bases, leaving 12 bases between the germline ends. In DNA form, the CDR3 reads TGTGCCAGCAGCTCATACCTACACTCCTACAATGAGCAGTTCTTC. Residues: CASSSYLHSYNEQFF.

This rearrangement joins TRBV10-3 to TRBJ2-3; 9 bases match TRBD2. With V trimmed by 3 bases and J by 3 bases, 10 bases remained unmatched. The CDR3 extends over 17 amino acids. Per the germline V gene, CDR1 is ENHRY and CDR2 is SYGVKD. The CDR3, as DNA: TGTGCCATCAGTGATAAGGGGCGGAGCGGGGGGACAGATACGCAGTATTTT. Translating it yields CAISDKGRSGGTDTQYF.

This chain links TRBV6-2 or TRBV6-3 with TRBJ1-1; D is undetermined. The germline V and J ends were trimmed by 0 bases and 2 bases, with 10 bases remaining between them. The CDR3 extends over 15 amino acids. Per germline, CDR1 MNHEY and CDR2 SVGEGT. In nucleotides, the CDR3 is TGTGCCAGCAGTTACTCGCGTGGACGTAACACTGAAGCTTTCTTT. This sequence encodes CASSYSRGRNTEAFF.

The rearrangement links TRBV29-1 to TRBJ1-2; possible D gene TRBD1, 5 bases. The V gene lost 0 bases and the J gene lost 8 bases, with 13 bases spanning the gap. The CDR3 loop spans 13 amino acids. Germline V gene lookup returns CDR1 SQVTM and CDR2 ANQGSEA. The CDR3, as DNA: TGCAGCGTTGAAGAGGGCGGGGCCGGAGGCTACACCTTC. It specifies CSVEEGGAGGYTF.

For the CDR3, the DNA is TGTGCCAGCAGTTCCCCCCGGGACACTACTTACAATGAGCAGTTCTTC. It specifies CASSSPRDTTYNEQFF. The chain combines TRBV28 with TRBJ2-1, with a tentative D call TRBD1 (6 bases). The CDR3 is 16 residues long. Germline V gene lookup returns CDR1 MDHEN and CDR2 SYDVKM. V was pared by 4 bases and J by 4 bases, with 17 bases between.

The CDR3 DNA follows: TGTGCCAGCAGCGCTCTGGGACAGGGCGTTTCCCTGGAGGATACGCAGTATTTT. Translating gives CASSALGQGVSLEDTQYF. The V and J genes are TRBV7-2 and TRBJ2-3; 9 bases are a match to TRBD1. This CDR3 is built from 18 residues. V was pared by 5 bases and J by 6 bases, with 18 bases of the junction left unmatched. Germline V CDR1 and CDR2: SGHTA, FQGNSA.

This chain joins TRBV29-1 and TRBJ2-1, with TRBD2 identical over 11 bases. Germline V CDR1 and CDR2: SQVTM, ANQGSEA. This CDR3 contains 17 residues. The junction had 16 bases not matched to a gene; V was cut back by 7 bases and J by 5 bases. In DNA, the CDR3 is TGCAGCGCCACCGGATTCCCCACGGGACTAGCGGACAATGAGCAGTTCTTC. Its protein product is CSATGFPTGLADNEQFF.

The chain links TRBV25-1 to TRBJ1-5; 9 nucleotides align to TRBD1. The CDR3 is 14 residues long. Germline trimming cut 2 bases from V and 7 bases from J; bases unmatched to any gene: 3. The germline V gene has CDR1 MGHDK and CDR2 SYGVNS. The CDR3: CASSEGTGFQPQHF. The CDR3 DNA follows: TGTGCCAGCAGTGAAGGGACAGGGTTCCAGCCCCAGCATTTT.

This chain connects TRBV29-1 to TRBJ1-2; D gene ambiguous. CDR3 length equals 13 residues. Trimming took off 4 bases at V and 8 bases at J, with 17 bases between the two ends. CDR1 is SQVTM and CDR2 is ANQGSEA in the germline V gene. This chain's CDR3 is CSVVGFVSRGYTF. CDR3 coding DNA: TGCAGCGTTGTGGGCTTCGTCTCTCGCGGCTACACCTTC.

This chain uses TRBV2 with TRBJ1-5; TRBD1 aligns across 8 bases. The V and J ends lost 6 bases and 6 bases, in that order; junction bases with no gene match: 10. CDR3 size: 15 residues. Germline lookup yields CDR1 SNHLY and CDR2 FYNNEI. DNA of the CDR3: TGTGCCAGCAGCAGGGGGCGGGGGGGAGTTCAGCCCCAGCATTTT. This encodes CASSRGRGGVQPQHF.

For the CDR3, the DNA is TGTGCCAGCAGCGCGGGCCAGCTTAAATATGGCTACACCTTC. It translates to CASSAGQLKYGYTF. The rearrangement links TRBV5-6 to TRBJ1-2; D uncertain. Trimming left V 4 bases short and J 5 bases short, with 15 bases between. Germline CDR1 SGHDT, CDR2 YYEEEE. The CDR3 is 14 residues long.

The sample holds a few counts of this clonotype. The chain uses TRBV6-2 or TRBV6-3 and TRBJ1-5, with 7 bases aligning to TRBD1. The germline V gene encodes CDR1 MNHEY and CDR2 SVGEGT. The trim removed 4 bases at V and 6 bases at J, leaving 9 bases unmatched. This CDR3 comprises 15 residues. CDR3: CASSSSTGVSQPQHF. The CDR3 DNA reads TGTGCCAGCAGTTCGTCAACAGGGGTTAGTCAGCCCCAGCATTTT.

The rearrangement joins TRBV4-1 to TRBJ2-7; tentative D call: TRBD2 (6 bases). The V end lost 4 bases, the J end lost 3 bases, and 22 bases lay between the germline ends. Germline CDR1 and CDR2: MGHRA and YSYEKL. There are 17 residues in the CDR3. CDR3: CASSPRDSAGTYYEQYF. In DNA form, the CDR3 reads TGCGCCAGCAGCCCTCGGGACTCTGCCGGGACCTACTACGAGCAGTACTTC.

In nucleotides, the CDR3 is TGCAGTGCTAGACTATGGAGGACTAGCGGAGGCTACAATGAGCAGTACTTC. Encoded protein: CSARLWRTSGGYNEQYF. The chain couples TRBV20-1 to TRBJ2-4, with 10 bases that match TRBD2. The V and J ends lost 2 bases and 13 bases, in that order; junction bases with no gene match: 20. Germline CDR1 is DFQATT and CDR2 is SNEGSKA (reference sequence). The CDR3 has 17 amino acids.

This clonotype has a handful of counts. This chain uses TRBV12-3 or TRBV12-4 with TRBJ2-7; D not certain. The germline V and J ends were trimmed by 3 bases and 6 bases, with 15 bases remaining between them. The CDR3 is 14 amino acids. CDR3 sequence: CASSFASEGAEQYF. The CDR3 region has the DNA TGTGCCAGCAGTTTCGCGAGCGAAGGAGCCGAGCAGTACTTC.

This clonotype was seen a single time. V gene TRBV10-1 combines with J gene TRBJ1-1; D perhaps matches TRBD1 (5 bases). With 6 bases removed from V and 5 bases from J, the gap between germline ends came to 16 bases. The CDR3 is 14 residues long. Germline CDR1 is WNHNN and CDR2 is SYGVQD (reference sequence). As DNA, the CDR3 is TGCGCCAGCAGCGGACCCGGGACGAGAACTGAAGCTTTCTTT. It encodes CASSGPGTRTEAFF.

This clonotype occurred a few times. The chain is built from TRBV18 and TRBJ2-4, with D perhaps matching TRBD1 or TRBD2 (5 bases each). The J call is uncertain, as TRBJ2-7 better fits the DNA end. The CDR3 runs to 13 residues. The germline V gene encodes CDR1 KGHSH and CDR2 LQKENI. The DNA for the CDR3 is TGTGCCAGCTCACCACCCGGGGCGGACGAGCAGTACTTC. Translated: CASSPPGADEQYF.

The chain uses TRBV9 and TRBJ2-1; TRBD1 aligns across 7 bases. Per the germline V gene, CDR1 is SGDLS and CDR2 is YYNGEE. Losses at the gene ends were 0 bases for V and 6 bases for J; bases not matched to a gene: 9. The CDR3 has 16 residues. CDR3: CASSVAGQNIINEQFF. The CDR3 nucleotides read TGTGCCAGCAGCGTAGCGGGACAGAATATCATCAATGAGCAGTTCTTC.

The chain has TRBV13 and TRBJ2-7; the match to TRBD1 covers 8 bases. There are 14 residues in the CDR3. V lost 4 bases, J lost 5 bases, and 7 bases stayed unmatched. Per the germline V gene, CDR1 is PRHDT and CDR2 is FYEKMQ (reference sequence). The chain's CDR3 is CASSSGQGQHEQYF. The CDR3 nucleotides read TGTGCCAGCAGCTCCGGACAGGGCCAGCACGAGCAGTACTTC.

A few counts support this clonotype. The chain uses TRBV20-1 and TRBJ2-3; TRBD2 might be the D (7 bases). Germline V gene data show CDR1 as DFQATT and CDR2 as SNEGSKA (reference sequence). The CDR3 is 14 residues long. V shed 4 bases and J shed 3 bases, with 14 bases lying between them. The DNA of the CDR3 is TGCAGTGCTATTGAGGGGGGGACGACAGATACGCAGTATTTT. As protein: CSAIEGGTTDTQYF.

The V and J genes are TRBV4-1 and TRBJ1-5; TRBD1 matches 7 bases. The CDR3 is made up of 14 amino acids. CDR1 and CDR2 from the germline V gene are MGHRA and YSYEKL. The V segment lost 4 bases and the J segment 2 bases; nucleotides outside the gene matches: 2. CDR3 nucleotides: TGCGCCAGCAGCCGACAGGGCCGCAATCAGCCCCAGCATTTT. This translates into CASSRQGRNQPQHF.

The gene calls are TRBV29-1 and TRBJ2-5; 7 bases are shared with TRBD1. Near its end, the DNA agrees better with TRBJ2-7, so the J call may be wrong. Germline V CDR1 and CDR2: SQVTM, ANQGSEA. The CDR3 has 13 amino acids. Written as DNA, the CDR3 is TGCAGCGTGGTGACAGGGCTTGGAGGCGAGCAGTACTTC. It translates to CSVVTGLGGEQYF.